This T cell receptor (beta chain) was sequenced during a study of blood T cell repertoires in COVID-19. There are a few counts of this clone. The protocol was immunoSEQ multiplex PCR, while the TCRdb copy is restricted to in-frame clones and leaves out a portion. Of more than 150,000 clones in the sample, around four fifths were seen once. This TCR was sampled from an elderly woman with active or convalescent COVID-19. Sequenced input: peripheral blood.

The CDR3 nucleotides are TGCGCCAGCAGCTGGAGGGACCCCTCGTCACCCCTCCACTTT. It encodes CASSWRDPSSPLHF. V and J are TRBV5-1 and TRBJ1-6, with TRBD1 as a possible D gene (5 bases). There are 14 residues in the CDR3. The ends were cut back, 3 bases at V and 10 bases at J, with 14 bases in the middle. CDR1 is SGHRS, CDR2 YFSETQ, per germline. Filled out from reference TRBV5-1 and TRBJ1-6, the complete variable domain reads KAGVTQTPRYLIKTRGQQVTLSCSPISGHRSVSWYQQTPGQGLQFLFEYFSETQRNKGNFPGRFSGRQFSNSRSEMNVSTLELGDSALYLCASSWRDPSSPLHFGNGTRLTVT.